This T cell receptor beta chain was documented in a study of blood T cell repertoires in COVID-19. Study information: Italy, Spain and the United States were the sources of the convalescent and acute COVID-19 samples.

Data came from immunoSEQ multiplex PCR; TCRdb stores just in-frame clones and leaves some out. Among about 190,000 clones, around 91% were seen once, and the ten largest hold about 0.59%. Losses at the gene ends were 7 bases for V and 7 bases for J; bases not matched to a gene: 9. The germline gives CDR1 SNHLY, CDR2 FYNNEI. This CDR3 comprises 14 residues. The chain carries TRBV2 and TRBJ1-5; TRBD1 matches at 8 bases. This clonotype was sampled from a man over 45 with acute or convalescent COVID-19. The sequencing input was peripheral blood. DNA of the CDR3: TGTGCCAGCACCAGCGGACAGGGTCGGCAGCCCCAGCATTTT. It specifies CASTSGQGRQPQHF.